Each of the 6 T cell receptor beta chains below was sequenced from the same sample in a study of cytomegalovirus exposure and HLA in healthy donors. The method was immunoSEQ multiplex PCR; TCRdb's version includes in-frame clones alone and lacks a portion of them. This table has more than 250,000 clones, about nine tenths appearing once. Sequenced: PBMCs. Receptors were obtained from a woman younger than 35 in good health and CMV-seronegative.

This clone has a handful of counts. The CDR3 nucleotides are TGCGCCAGCAGCTTGCAGTGGAGCTCTGGGGCCAACGTCCTGACTTTC. This codes for CASSLQWSSGANVLTF. V is TRBV5-1 and J is TRBJ2-6, with D unclear. CDR1 and CDR2 (germline): SGHRS, YFSETQ. V was shortened by 1 base and J by 0 bases, with 8 bases between the two germline ends. This CDR3 spans 16 amino acids.

The genes are TRBV6-1 and TRBJ2-4, with a weak D call TRBD1 (6 bases). Germline loops: CDR1 MNHNS, CDR2 SASEGT. CDR3 length: 15 residues. V was cut by 2 bases and J by 7 bases, with 15 bases left in between. The CDR3 reads CASSENSERGNIQYF. The CDR3 DNA reads TGTGCCAGCAGTGAAAATAGCGAGAGGGGGAACATTCAGTACTTC.

This chain links TRBV28 with TRBJ2-7, with a tentative D call TRBD2 (5 bases). The CDR3 is 15 residues long. Germline V gene sequence: CDR1 MDHEN, CDR2 SYDVKM. Trimming cost V 3 bases and J 3 bases, with 15 bases left between them. As DNA, the CDR3 is TGTGCCAGCAGTTTCGTAGGGAGCGGCTACTACGAGCAGTACTTC. This gives the protein CASSFVGSGYYEQYF.

The genes are TRBV27 and TRBJ2-7; 8 bases agree with TRBD1. This CDR3 is 15 amino acids long. Unmatched junction bases numbered 8, after V lost 5 bases and J lost 2 bases. The germline V gene has CDR1 MNHEY and CDR2 SMNVEV (reference sequence). CDR3 bases: TGTGCCAGCAGTCCTCCGGGACAGGCACCCTACGAGCAGTACTTC. This sequence encodes CASSPPGQAPYEQYF.

The J gene is TRBJ2-3, the V gene TRBV6-4; the match to TRBD2 covers 11 bases. This CDR3 contains 14 residues. V dropped 9 bases and J dropped 5; count of bases not matched to a gene: 7. CDR1 and CDR2 (germline): MRHNA, SNTAGT. The CDR3 sequence is CASDGTSGGDTQYF. As DNA, the CDR3 is TGTGCCAGTGATGGCACTAGCGGGGGAGATACGCAGTATTTT.

Of note for this clone: Since a much larger clone is just one base distant, this may be a read error. The chain links TRBV5-6 to TRBJ1-1, with D maybe TRBD1 (5 bases). Per germline, CDR1 SGHDT and CDR2 YYEEEE. The CDR3 length is 12 residues. Trimming left V 3 bases short and J 2 bases short, with 5 bases between. In nucleotides, the CDR3 is TGTGCCAGCAGCTGGACAAACACTGAAGCTTTCTTT. Protein: CASSWTNTEAFF.